This T cell receptor beta chain was obtained from a study of cytomegalovirus exposure and HLA in healthy donors (dated by TCRdb to the late 2010s). Context from the whole study: An earlier analysis of several hundred of the donors reported 276 Gb of sequence data and roughly 120 million unique TCR beta sequences obtained from roughly 170 million T cells. The study profiled the T cell repertoires of hundreds of subjects by immunosequencing and related them to cytomegalovirus serostatus. Across approximately 400 genotyped donors of the cohort, an average of about 240,000 unique TCR beta nucleotide sequences per donor were sequenced, and roughly 18% of those sequences were non-productive. Every discovery cohort repertoire had been produced on one sequencing platform. A later analysis re-examined previously published TCR beta repertoires from more than 600 donors and added high-resolution HLA genotyping to investigate patterns of TCR occurrence. Of the 398 genotyped donors, about 80% fell in the genetic ancestry cluster associated with self-reported Caucasian donors. The number of donors typed differed by locus, with about 629-630 for A, B, C, DRB1 and DQB1, roughly 520 for DQA1, about 610 for DPA1, and 400 to 490 for DPB1. An earlier analysis of approximately 640 of the donors applied high-throughput TCR beta sequencing to assess whether each TCR beta V gene segment acted as functional or pseudogenic. Besides the first cohort of roughly 700 subjects, a separate validation cohort made up of 120 different subjects was used. Rather than using new phenotypic data, the later analysis identified candidate immune exposures from TCR beta sequences and from how often those sequences occurred across donors. The study was designed to test whether signatures of past pathogen exposure could be identified by cataloging public T cell receptors. In a later genetic analysis, genome-wide SNP genotypes for about 65% of the roughly 670 donors were used, and that subset was treated as a discovery cohort. Alongside the repertoire data, information on donor age, sex, ethnicity and CMV serostatus was compiled. Class I and class II HLA loci were covered by the typing at four-digit resolution. Because of strong linkage in the cohort, a few DR-DQ haplotypes were treated as single units for association and clustering. The study combined high-throughput TCR immunosequencing, statistical association of individual TCRs with disease status, and machine learning to predict cytomegalovirus infection status. About 330 gigabases of sequencing data and 75 million to 85 million unique TCR sequences made up an early release that covered 640 HLA-typed donors. On the study overall, not on this receptor specifically: It was suggested by the authors that the approach could potentially be generalized to other disease states and immunological phenotypes. A cluster of highly shared sequence variants was judged likely to be a technical artifact of the sequencing pipeline. A later analysis found that TCR association rates varied across HLA loci, with DRB1 alleles showing the most associated TCRs and HLA-C alleles the fewest. V-gene and J-gene trimming of TCR beta chains was associated with a missense DCLRE1C variant in a later genetic analysis, and the association was replicated in an independent cohort. A further reported finding was that TCR beta sequences accurately predicted the HLA-A and HLA-B alleles for most subjects in the first cohort. Because HLA typing was missing for some donors at each locus, association tests included only the typed subset. In the study, 164 TCR beta chains were listed as associated with cytomegalovirus. In a later analysis, HLA-associated TCR beta chains showed more clonal expansion and lower generation probabilities than non-associated chains that were equally common. The earlier analysis of almost 600 of the donors excluded around 17 rarely observed V segments, including chromosome 9 orphons, because counts were too low. Strong co-occurrence of HLA alleles, especially DR and DQ, made assigning TCR associations to individual alleles difficult. In vitro tests confirmed that a few of the cytomegalovirus-associated TCR beta chains recognize cytomegalovirus antigens. Linkage disequilibrium might explain the correlated functional status among segregating V segments, but an unknown experimental factor could not be ruled out. Only TCR beta chains were sequenced in this cohort, and the absence of alpha or paired-chain data limited detectable features. For the cohort, immune exposure information was limited to CMV serostatus. The classifier was reported to diagnose cytomegalovirus status with high specificity and sensitivity in both the original and validation cohorts. In an earlier analysis of some 540 of the donors, most TCR beta V segments appeared in productive rearrangements about 90% or about 30% of the time, broadly matching IMGT annotations. Some IMGT-functional V segments, including TRBV6-2 and TRBV6-3, could not be distinguished by the 87-base-pair reads and were therefore excluded. While some public TCRs were present in many individuals, most TCR sequences turned up only very rarely across donors. At a false discovery rate of 0.05, a later analysis linked about 16,000 TCR beta sequences to specific HLA alleles. Several of the top co-occurrence clusters appeared to be linked to parvovirus B19, influenza, CMV and Epstein-Barr virus, according to a later analysis. According to a later analysis, most CMV-associated TCR beta chains appeared to be HLA-restricted, and the HLA associations seemed to be driven largely by CMV exposure. Roughly uniform sequencing depth across donors was assumed in presence/absence analyses, although this assumption may not hold. A later genetic analysis reported fewer N-insertions in productive TCRs among donors in an Asian-associated ancestry cluster than the roughly 650-donor mean.

The CDR3 has 14 amino acids, counting the end cysteine and phenylalanine. The kept DNA is CDR3 alone, 42 bases in frame from the first base. Sequences LNHDA (CDR1) and SQIVND (CDR2) are obtained from the germline V gene (reference sequence). Between the V and J ends, shortened by 4 bases and 4 bases respectively, the junction contains 14 bases. The cohort was made up of approximately 670 healthy bone marrow donors. At the time of sampling, every cohort member was nominally healthy, though immune exposures that went unrecorded were likely present. The donor was CMV seropositive and was included in the group of 270 or so seropositive cohort members. A peripheral blood sample was provided by each donor, and peripheral blood mononuclear cells were used for TCR beta sequencing. Genomic DNA extraction from the blood cell samples was performed with the Qiagen DNeasy Blood Extraction Kit. Libraries were built with the immunoSEQ multiplex PCR assay. A mixture of 60 forward primers for TCR Vbeta segments and 13 reverse primers for TCR Jbeta segments was used in the multiplex PCR. The CDR3 region of rearranged TCR beta genes was amplified from genomic DNA with a multiplex PCR assay. Amplified TCR beta libraries were sequenced as 87-base-pair reads on the Illumina HiSeq System. On the study's bioinformatics: A later analysis counted tens of millions of unique TCR beta chains across the 550 to 750 repertoires, and 9 million to 14 million of these chains were shared by at least two donors. Raw reads were error-corrected and collapsed into unique sequences by a nearest-neighbor algorithm in which closely related sequences were merged to remove PCR and sequencing errors. CDR3 sequences were aligned to IMGT reference sequences to assign V, D and J gene segments. For a sequence to be retained, at least a six-nucleotide match to both a V gene segment and a J gene segment was required. A rearrangement was called productive if the CDR3 had no stop codons and remained in frame with V and J, and every other rearrangement was called non-productive. CDR3 was defined according to IMGT convention as the region running from the second conserved V-encoded cysteine to the conserved J-encoded phenylalanine. The earlier analysis of fewer than 750 of the donors excluded sequences that lacked an unambiguous match to a single V gene segment. In an earlier analysis of several hundred of the donors, V segments were called functional above 56.7% productive rearrangements and were called segregating when the between-donor standard deviation exceeded 5%. A statistical classification framework was built to diagnose cytomegalovirus status from the catalog of TCR beta chain sequences. A later analysis assigned V and J genes by comparing TCR nucleotide sequences with IMGT/GENE-DB human TR gene sequences. In a later analysis, CDR3 sequences and most-parsimonious VDJ recombination scenarios were assigned using the TCRdist pipeline. A later analysis defined each TCR beta chain by its CDR3 amino acid sequence plus V-gene family, and excluded reads lacking a unique V-gene family. In a later analysis, fewer than 600 highly shared, low-generation-probability nucleotide sequences were removed to address suspected cross-contamination and a sequencing artifact. For each public chain, a later analysis derived a clonal expansion index from normalized ranks of inferred template counts within each repertoire. Generation probabilities in a later analysis came from a VDJ recombination model fitted to out-of-frame rearrangements, and those results were checked against IGoR. In a later analysis, TCR-TCR, TCR-HLA and TCR-CMV co-occurrence was scored with hypergeometric tests, and a repertoire-size bias correction was applied to TCR pairs. To estimate false discovery rates, a later analysis permuted the HLA or CMV assignments 20 times. In a later analysis, co-occurring TCRs were grouped with DBSCAN, and TCRdist sequence similarity was added when clustering was performed within HLA-allele-positive subsets. Repertoires with fewer than 30,000 or more than 120,000 public chains, plus five repertoires with anomalous nucleotide sharing, were excluded from co-occurrence clustering. TCRdb stores this immuneACCESS table with in-frame sequences only. Part of the clones is absent; in the studies checked, under half of the shortfall reflects unresolved V genes, and no reason is known for the rest. The DNA gave D and trimming, while V, J and clone size come from that table. This sample lists about 140,000 clones; around four fifths were detected once. The ten largest clones take up roughly 1.2% of the sample.

Concerning this clone itself: The antigen it binds to is not known. Base qualities are not provided; no much larger clone lies one nucleotide away.

This sequence originates from a male donor in good health and CMV-seropositive. The sample taken for sequencing was PBMCs. The chain is encoded by TRBV19 joined to TRBJ2-7; TRBD1 might be the D gene, on 5 matching bases. The DNA reads as follows: TGTGCCAGTAGTAGAGACCCGACAGCTTACGAGCAGTACTTC. Its translation is CASSRDPTAYEQYF. Where the CDR3 stops, the reference TRBV19 and TRBJ2-7 genes take over; the full variable domain is DGGITQSPKYLFRKEGQNVTLSCEQNLNHDAMYWYRQDPGQGLRLIYYSQIVNDFQKGDIAEGYSVSREKKESFPLTVTSAQKNPTAFYLCASSRDPTAYEQYFGPGTRLTVT.